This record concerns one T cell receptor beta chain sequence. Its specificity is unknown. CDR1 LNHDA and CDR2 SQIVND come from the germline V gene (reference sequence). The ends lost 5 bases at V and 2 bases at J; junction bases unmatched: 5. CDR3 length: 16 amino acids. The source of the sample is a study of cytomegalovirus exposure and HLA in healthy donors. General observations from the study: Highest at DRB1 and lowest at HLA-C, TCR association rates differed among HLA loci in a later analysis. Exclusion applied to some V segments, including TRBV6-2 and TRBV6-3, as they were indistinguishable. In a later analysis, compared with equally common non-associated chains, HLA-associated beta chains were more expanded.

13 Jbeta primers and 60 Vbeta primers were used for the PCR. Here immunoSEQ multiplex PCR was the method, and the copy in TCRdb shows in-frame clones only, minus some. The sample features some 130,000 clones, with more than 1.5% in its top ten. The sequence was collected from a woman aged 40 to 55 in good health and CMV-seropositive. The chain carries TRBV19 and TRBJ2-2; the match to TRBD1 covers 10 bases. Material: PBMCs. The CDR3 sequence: CASSDRGRINTGELFF. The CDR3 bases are TGTGCCAGTAGTGACAGGGGGCGCATCAACACCGGGGAGCTGTTTTTT.